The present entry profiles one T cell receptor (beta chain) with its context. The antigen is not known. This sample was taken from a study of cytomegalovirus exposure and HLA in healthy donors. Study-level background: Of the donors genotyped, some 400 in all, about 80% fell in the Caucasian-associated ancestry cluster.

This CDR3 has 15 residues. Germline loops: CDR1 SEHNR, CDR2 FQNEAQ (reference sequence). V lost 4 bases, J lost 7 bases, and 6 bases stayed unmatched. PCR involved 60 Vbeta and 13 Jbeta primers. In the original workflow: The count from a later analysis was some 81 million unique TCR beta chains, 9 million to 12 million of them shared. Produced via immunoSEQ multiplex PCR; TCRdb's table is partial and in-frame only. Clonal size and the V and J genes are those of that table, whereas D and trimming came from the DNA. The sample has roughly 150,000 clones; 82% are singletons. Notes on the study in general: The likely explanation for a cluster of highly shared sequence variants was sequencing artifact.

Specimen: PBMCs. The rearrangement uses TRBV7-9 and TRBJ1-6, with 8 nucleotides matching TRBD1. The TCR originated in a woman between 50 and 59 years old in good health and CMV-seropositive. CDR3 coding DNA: TGTGCCAGCAGCTCCTCCGGGACAGGAAATTCACCCCTCCACTTT. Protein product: CASSSSGTGNSPLHF.